This T cell receptor beta chain was sequenced in a study of blood T cell repertoires in COVID-19. Study-level information: The study drew acute and convalescent COVID-19 samples from the United States, Italy and Spain. PBMCs, B-cell-depleted T cells, or T cells provided the cDNA or gDNA that made up the material.

The germline V and J ends were trimmed by 4 bases and 3 bases, with 7 bases remaining between them. The CDR3 has 12 amino acids. The germline CDR1 and CDR2 sequences are MDHEN and SYDVKM. Sequenced by immunoSEQ multiplex PCR; TCRdb stores in-frame clones only, minus some. The sample contains fewer than 200,000 clones, about 78% of which appear only once. The receptor was isolated from a woman in her fifties or sixties with active or convalescent COVID-19. This chain joins TRBV28 and TRBJ2-7, with D unresolved. Sequenced sample: peripheral blood. CDR3 DNA: TGTGCCAGCAGTTCCCCCGGCTACGAGCAGTACTTC. Residues: CASSSPGYEQYF.